A selection of T cell receptor beta chains follows, all from one sample in a study of a mutant IDH1 vaccine in newly diagnosed glioma. The antigens for these receptors are not known. Clones were read by immunoSEQ multiplex PCR, and TCRdb kept only the in-frame ones, dropping some. The profile shows 110,000 or so clones, almost 90% of them singletons. The sample was PBMCs, taken from a glioma patient whose treatment included an IDH1 peptide vaccine. These receptors originate from a woman aged 45-65 years with glioma. The CDR3 runs from the conserved cysteine through the conserved F or W. Each record gives: J gene, clone size, D gene, V gene, CDR3 protein, CDR3 DNA. D genes are given only for firm matches. Rows may omit the clone size; those that give it use once, few, many or a size class.

j_gene: TRBJ2-7; abundance: -; d_gene: -; v_gene: TRBV6-6; CDR3aa: CASTSVYEQYF; CDR3nt: TGTGCCAGCACCTCAGTCTACGAGCAGTACTTC
j_gene: TRBJ2-7; abundance: -; d_gene: -; v_gene: TRBV6-6; CDR3aa: CASSSIEASEQYF; CDR3nt: TGTGCCAGCAGTTCCATAGAGGCGAGTGAGCAGTACTTC
j_gene: TRBJ2-7; abundance: -; d_gene: -; v_gene: TRBV10-3; CDR3aa: CAIRGPSSYEQYF; CDR3nt: TGTGCCATCAGGGGACCAAGCTCCTACGAGCAGTACTTC
j_gene: TRBJ1-5; abundance: -; d_gene: TRBD1; v_gene: TRBV10-3; CDR3aa: CAISASLTTGGGQPQHF; CDR3nt: TGTGCCATCAGTGCTTCCTTGACGACAGGGGGTGGACAGCCCCAGCATTTT
j_gene: TRBJ2-7; abundance: -; d_gene: TRBD2; v_gene: TRBV2; CDR3aa: CASSDSSGSLDEQYF; CDR3nt: TGTGCCAGCAGCGACTCTAGCGGGAGTCTCGACGAGCAGTACTTC
j_gene: TRBJ1-5; abundance: -; d_gene: -; v_gene: TRBV6-1; CDR3aa: CASRGEGGPNQPQHF; CDR3nt: TGTGCCAGCAGGGGGGAGGGGGGGCCGAATCAGCCCCAGCATTTT
j_gene: TRBJ2-7; abundance: -; d_gene: TRBD2; v_gene: TRBV10-3; CDR3aa: CAISSGGRTSGSYEQYF; CDR3nt: TGTGCCATCAGCTCTGGGGGCCGTACCAGCGGGAGCTACGAGCAGTACTTC
j_gene: TRBJ2-7; abundance: -; d_gene: TRBD2; v_gene: TRBV28; CDR3aa: CASTPGEGAYEQYF; CDR3nt: TGTGCCAGCACCCCCGGGGAGGGTGCCTACGAGCAGTACTTC
j_gene: TRBJ2-1; abundance: -; d_gene: TRBD2; v_gene: TRBV6-6; CDR3aa: CASSYGQLAAYNEQFF; CDR3nt: TGTGCCAGCAGTTACGGTCAGCTAGCGGCTTACAATGAGCAGTTCTTC
j_gene: TRBJ2-1; abundance: once; d_gene: TRBD2; v_gene: TRBV7-6; CDR3aa: CASSLRRTRGQFF; CDR3nt: TGTGCCAGCAGCCTCCGGCGGACTAGGGGGCAGTTCTTC